Included here is one T cell receptor (beta chain) sequence, with context. Its antigen remains unidentified. This sample stems from a study of T cells in Graves' hyperthyroidism and ophthalmopathy. Amplified TCR beta CDR3 regions derived from RNA transcripts. The primer set for the first-round RT-PCR of the TCR CDR3 was HTBI. Via MiXCR, TCRdb re-called the multiplex PCR reads, giving one row per CDR3 protein. The sample carries about 400,000 distinct CDR3 sequences, approximately 14% recorded once. Recently diagnosed hyperthyroidism of less than 2 months' duration affected patients aged 18 to 65. The study based diagnoses on clinical symptoms, serum thyroxine and TRAb, thyroid ultrasound and orbital computed tomography. Whole-study results and caveats: Clonotypes that were expanded in thyroid above 0.001 mostly appeared in blood too. A model of 13 V-J pairs discriminated ophthalmopathy from stable hyperthyroidism.

This CDR3 comprises 14 residues. Germline V gene data show CDR1 as ENHRY and CDR2 as SYGVKD. The V gene lost 7 bases and the J gene lost 0 bases, with 9 bases spanning the gap. This chain joins TRBV10-3 and TRBJ2-2; unclear D gene. The clonotype was recovered from a woman younger than 30 with Graves' hyperthyroidism that later progressed to Graves' ophthalmopathy. Sequenced input: blood. The CDR3 reads CAINGDTNTGELFF. The CDR3 bases are TGTGCCATCAACGGTGACACGAACACCGGGGAGCTGTTTTTT.